This is a list of T cell receptor beta chains from one sample in a study of human T cells and chemical hapten exposure. TCRdb reprocessed the RACE reads with MiXCR, giving one entry per CDR3 protein. The profile shows 380,000 or so distinct CDR3 sequences, 4.5% to 7% of them singletons. The sequencing here drew on whole blood, taken in connection with sensitization to the hapten diphenylcyclopropenone (DPC). The receptors here all came from a woman in her late teens or twenties with alopecia areata. Some clones in this sample may be carry-over from other donors' samples. CDR3s include the opening cysteine and the closing phenylalanine or tryptophan. D genes are given only for firm matches. Some rows have no size entry. The others give once, few or many, or a class for an expanded clone.

j_call clone_size d_call v_call cdr3_aa cdr3_nt
TRBJ2-5 many NA TRBV5-1 CASTAVGLGQETQYF TGCGCCAGCACCGCGGTAGGCTTGGGCCAAGAGACCCAGTACTTC
TRBJ2-4 few NA TRBV7-2 CASSQSDQASAKNIQYF TGTGCCAGCAGCCAGAGCGACCAGGCTTCAGCCAAAAACATTCAGTACTTC
TRBJ2-2 NA TRBD1 TRBV6-6 CASSYPRTGDTGELFF TGTGCCAGCAGTTACCCCCGGACAGGAGACACCGGGGAGCTGTTTTTT
TRBJ2-4 NA NA TRBV6-2/TRBV6-3 CASSYRLAKNIQYF TGTGCCAGCAGTTACCGTCTAGCCAAAAACATTCAGTACTTC
TRBJ1-6 many TRBD1 TRBV5-5 CASSFSQGADPLHF TGTGCCAGCAGCTTCTCTCAGGGGGCAGATCCCCTCCACTTT
TRBJ1-6 many NA TRBV5-5 CASSLAQGNSPLHF TGTGCCAGCAGCTTGGCCCAGGGGAATTCACCCCTCCACTTT
TRBJ2-3 many TRBD2 TRBV7-2 CASSSRGGREGTQYF TGTGCCAGCAGCTCACGGGGGGGCCGAGAGGGTACGCAGTATTTT
TRBJ1-2 NA NA TRBV29-1 CSVDRGESDYGYTF TGCAGCGTTGATAGGGGGGAGTCCGACTATGGCTACACCTTC
TRBJ2-5 few TRBD2 TRBV6-2/TRBV6-3 CAHRTSGVETQYF TGTGCCCACCGGACTAGCGGGGTGGAGACCCAGTACTTC
TRBJ1-5 many NA TRBV6-5 CASSLYLGGDQPQHF TGTGCCAGCAGCCTGTACCTAGGGGGGGATCAGCCCCAGCATTTT
TRBJ1-5 few NA TRBV10-3 CAARAYSNQPQHF TGTGCCGCCAGGGCGTATAGCAATCAGCCCCAGCATTTT
TRBJ2-3 many TRBD2 TRBV5-1 CASSGTSGGATDTQYF TGCGCCAGCAGCGGGACTAGCGGGGGAGCCACAGATACGCAGTATTTT
TRBJ2-5 few TRBD1 TRBV5-1 CASSSETGANNQETQYF TGCGCCAGCAGCTCTGAAACAGGGGCGAATAACCAAGAGACCCAGTACTTC
TRBJ2-3 few NA TRBV6-6 CASTPTRGRTDTQYF TGTGCCAGCACCCCCACCCGGGGGAGAACAGATACGCAGTATTTT
TRBJ2-1 NA NA TRBV18 CASSPPGYNEQFF TGTGCCAGCTCACCACCCGGGTACAATGAGCAGTTCTTC
TRBJ1-5 NA NA TRBV10-3 CAITGPLDQPQHF TGTGCCATCACCGGACCCCTGGACCAGCCCCAGCATTTT
TRBJ1-3 NA NA TRBV20-1 CSASSTGSGNTIYF TGCAGTGCTAGTTCCACGGGGAGTGGAAACACCATATATTTT
TRBJ2-5 many TRBD2 TRBV29-1 CSALSGIKETQYF TGCAGCGCCCTTAGCGGGATCAAAGAGACCCAGTACTTC
TRBJ1-3 few NA TRBV7-9 CASSLQQGTTIYF TGTGCCAGCAGTTTACAACAGGGAACCACCATATATTTT
TRBJ2-2 few TRBD2 TRBV6-2/TRBV6-3 CASVGLVNTGELFF TGTGCCAGCGTCGGACTAGTGAACACCGGGGAGCTGTTTTTT
TRBJ2-2 many TRBD1 TRBV28 CASTLGQANTGELFF TGTGCCAGCACCTTAGGACAGGCGAACACCGGGGAGCTGTTTTTT
TRBJ1-2 many NA TRBV6-5 CASRPGAYYGYTF TGTGCCAGCAGACCAGGGGCCTACTATGGCTACACCTTC
TRBJ2-7 NA NA TRBV12-3/TRBV12-4 CASSSGATRDEQYF TGTGCCAGCAGCTCGGGGGCGACTAGAGACGAGCAGTACTTC
TRBJ2-5 many TRBD1 TRBV9 CASSRGQGTETQYF TGTGCCAGCAGCCGGGGACAGGGAACGGAGACCCAGTACTTC
TRBJ1-3 many NA TRBV28 CASSSQPTPRGNTIYF TGTGCCAGCAGCTCACAGCCTACTCCTCGCGGAAACACCATATATTTT
TRBJ2-3 many NA TRBV7-9 CASTPGSTDTQYF TGTGCCAGCACCCCCGGGAGCACAGATACGCAGTATTTT
TRBJ2-1 many NA TRBV20-1 CSASQEEVSYNEQFF TGCAGTGCTAGCCAGGAGGAGGTATCCTACAATGAGCAGTTCTTC
TRBJ2-1 many TRBD1 TRBV5-1 CASSLAPGQTYNEQFF TGCGCCAGCAGCTTGGCGCCGGGACAGACATACAATGAGCAGTTCTTC
TRBJ2-5 NA NA TRBV4-3 CASSQGQLAETQYF TGCGCCAGCAGCCAAGGTCAGCTAGCAGAGACCCAGTACTTC
TRBJ1-3 many NA TRBV20-1 CSARAAGNTIYF TGCAGTGCTAGGGCGGCTGGAAACACCATATATTTT
TRBJ1-6 few TRBD1 TRBV4-3 CASSAHRDSYSPLHF TGCGCCAGCAGCGCTCACCGGGACAGTTATTCACCCCTCCACTTT
TRBJ2-3 few TRBD2 TRBV5-1 CASSLEGSGGPLDTQYF TGCGCCAGCAGCTTGGAAGGTAGCGGGGGGCCCCTCGATACGCAGTATTTT
TRBJ2-7 few TRBD1 TRBV3-1 CASSHGTGVAEQYF TGTGCCAGCAGCCACGGGACAGGGGTAGCCGAGCAGTACTTC
TRBJ1-5 NA NA TRBV10-3 CAISSGGNQPQHF TGTGCCATCAGTTCGGGGGGCAATCAGCCCCAGCATTTT
TRBJ2-1 few TRBD2 TRBV20-1 CSARPPSGYSYNEQFF TGCAGTGCTAGACCTCCTAGCGGGTACTCCTACAATGAGCAGTTCTTC
TRBJ2-1 few NA TRBV9 CASEKDSSYNEQFF TGTGCCAGCGAAAAGGACAGTTCCTACAATGAGCAGTTCTTC
TRBJ2-3 many TRBD1 TRBV28 CASGTARADTQYF TGTGCCAGCGGGACAGCGCGAGCAGATACGCAGTATTTT
TRBJ1-5 NA TRBD1 TRBV2 CASRAGGVNQPQHF TGTGCCAGCAGGGCAGGGGGCGTCAATCAGCCCCAGCATTTT
TRBJ1-6 NA TRBD1 TRBV6-2/TRBV6-3 CASSHRTGGDSPLHF TGTGCCAGCAGCCACCGGACAGGGGGCGATTCACCCCTCCACTTT
TRBJ2-3 few NA TRBV7-8 CASSLVYQGTDTQYF TGTGCCAGCAGCTTAGTTTATCAGGGCACAGATACGCAGTATTTT
TRBJ2-7 few NA TRBV28 CASSIGTLTYEQYF TGTGCCAGCAGTATCGGGACCCTGACCTACGAGCAGTACTTC
TRBJ2-3 NA NA TRBV7-2 CASSLVTGDLTDTQYF TGTGCCAGCAGCTTAGTGACGGGGGACCTCACAGATACGCAGTATTTT
TRBJ2-2 NA NA TRBV7-9 CARPRDSYTGELFF TGTGCCAGGCCACGGGACTCTTACACCGGGGAGCTGTTTTTT
TRBJ2-3 few TRBD2 TRBV12-3/TRBV12-4 CASSSPSGGETDTQYF TGTGCCAGCAGCTCCCCCAGCGGGGGGGAGACAGATACGCAGTATTTT